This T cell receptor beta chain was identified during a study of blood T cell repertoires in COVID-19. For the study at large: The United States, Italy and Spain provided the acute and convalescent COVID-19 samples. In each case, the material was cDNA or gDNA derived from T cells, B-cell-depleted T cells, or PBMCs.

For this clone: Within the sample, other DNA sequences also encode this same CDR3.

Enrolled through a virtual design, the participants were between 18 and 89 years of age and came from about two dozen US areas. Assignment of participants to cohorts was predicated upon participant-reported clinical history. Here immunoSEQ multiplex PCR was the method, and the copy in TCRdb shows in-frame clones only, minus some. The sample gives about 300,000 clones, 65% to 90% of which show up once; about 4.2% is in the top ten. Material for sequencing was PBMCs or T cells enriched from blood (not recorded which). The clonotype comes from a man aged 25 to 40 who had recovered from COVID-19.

CDR3 amino acids: CASSWGQGYGYTF. DNA of the CDR3: TGCGCCAGCAGCTGGGGACAGGGCTATGGCTACACCTTC. The V and J genes are TRBV5-1 and TRBJ1-2; 9 nucleotides align to TRBD1. This CDR3 is built from 13 residues. Germline V lookup: CDR1 SGHRS, CDR2 YFSETQ. J lost 4 bases, V lost 3 bases, and 1 base had no gene match.